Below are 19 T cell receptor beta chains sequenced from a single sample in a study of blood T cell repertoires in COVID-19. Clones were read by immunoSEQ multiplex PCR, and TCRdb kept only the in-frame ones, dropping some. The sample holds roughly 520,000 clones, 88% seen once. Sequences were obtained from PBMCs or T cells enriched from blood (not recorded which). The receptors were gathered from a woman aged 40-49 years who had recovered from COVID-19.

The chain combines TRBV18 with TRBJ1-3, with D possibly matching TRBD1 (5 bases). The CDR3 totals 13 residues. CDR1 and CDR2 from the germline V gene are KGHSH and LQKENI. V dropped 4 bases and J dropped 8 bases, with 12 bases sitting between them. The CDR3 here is CASSRDRIDTIYF. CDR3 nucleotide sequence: TGTGCCAGCTCACGAGACAGAATCGACACCATATATTTT.

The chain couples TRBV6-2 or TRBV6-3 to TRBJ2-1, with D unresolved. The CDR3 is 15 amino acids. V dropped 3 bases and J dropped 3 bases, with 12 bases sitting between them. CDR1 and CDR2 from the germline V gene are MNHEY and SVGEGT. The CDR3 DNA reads TGTGCCAGCAGTTATGGGCAGCCCATCTACAATGAGCAGTTCTTC. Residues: CASSYGQPIYNEQFF.

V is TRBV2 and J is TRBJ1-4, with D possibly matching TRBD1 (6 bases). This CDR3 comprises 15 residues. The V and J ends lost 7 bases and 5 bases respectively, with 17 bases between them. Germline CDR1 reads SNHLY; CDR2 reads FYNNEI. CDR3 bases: TGTGCCAGCACCCCAGCCGGGGGGCCAAATGAAAAACTGTTTTTT. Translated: CASTPAGGPNEKLFF.

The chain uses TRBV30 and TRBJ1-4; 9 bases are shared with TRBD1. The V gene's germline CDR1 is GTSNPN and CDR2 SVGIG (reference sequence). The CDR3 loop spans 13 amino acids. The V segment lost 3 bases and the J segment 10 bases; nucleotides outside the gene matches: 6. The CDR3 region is CAWRQTGGVKLFF. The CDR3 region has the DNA TGTGCCTGGAGACAAACAGGGGGCGTAAAACTGTTTTTT.

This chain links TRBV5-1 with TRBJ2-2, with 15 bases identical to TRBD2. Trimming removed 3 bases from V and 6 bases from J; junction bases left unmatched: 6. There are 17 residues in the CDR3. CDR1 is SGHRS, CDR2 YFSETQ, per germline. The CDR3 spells CASSSGLAGGPAGELFF. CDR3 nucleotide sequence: TGCGCCAGCAGCTCCGGACTAGCGGGAGGGCCGGCCGGGGAGCTGTTTTTT.

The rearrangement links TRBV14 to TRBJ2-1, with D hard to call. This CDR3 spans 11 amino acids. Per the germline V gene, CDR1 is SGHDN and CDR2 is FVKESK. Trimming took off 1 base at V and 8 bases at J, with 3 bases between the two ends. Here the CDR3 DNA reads TGTGCCAGCAGCCAAGCTTATGAGCAGTTCTTC. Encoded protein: CASSQAYEQFF. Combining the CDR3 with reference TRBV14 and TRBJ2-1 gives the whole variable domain EAGVTQFPSHSVIEKGQTVTLRCDPISGHDNLYWYRRVMGKEIKFLLHFVKESKQDESGMPNNRFLAERTGGTYSTLKVQPAELEDSGVYFCASSQAYEQFFGPGTRLTVL.

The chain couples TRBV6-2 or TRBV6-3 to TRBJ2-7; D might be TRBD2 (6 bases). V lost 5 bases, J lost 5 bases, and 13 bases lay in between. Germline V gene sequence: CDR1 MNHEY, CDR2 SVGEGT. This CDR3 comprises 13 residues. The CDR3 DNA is TGTGCCAGCAGTCCCAGGACTATAGACGAGCAGTACTTC. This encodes CASSPRTIDEQYF.

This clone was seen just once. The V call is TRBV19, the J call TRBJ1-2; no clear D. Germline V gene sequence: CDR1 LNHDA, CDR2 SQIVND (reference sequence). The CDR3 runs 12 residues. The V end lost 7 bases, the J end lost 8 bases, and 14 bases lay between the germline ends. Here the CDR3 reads CASNEGLLGYTF. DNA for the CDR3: TGTGCCAGTAACGAGGGCCTTTTGGGCTACACCTTC.

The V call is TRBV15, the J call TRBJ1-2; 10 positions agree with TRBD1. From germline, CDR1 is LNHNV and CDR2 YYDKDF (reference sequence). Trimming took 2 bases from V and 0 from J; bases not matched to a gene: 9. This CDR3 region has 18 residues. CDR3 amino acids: CATSRYRGQGTSNYGYTF. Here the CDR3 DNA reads TGTGCCACCAGCAGATATAGGGGACAGGGGACTTCTAACTATGGCTACACCTTC.

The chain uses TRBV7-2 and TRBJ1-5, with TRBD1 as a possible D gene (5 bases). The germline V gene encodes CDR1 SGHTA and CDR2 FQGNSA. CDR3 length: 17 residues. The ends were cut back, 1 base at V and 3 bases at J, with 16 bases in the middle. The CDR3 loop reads CASSLVWGGGDNQPQHF. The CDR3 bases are TGTGCCAGCAGCTTAGTTTGGGGTGGGGGGGACAATCAGCCCCAGCATTTT.

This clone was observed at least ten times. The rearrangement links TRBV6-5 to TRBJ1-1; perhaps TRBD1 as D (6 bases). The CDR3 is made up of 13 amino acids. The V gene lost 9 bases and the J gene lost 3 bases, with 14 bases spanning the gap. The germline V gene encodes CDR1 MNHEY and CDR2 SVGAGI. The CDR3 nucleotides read TGTGCCAGTGCACAGGGAGAGGACACTGAAGCTTTCTTT. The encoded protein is CASAQGEDTEAFF.

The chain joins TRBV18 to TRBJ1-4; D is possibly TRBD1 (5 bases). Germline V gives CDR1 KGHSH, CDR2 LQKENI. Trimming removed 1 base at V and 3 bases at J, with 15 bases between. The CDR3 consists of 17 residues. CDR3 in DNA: TGTGCCAGCTCACCACGTGCAGGGTTTTTGGCTAATGAAAAACTGTTTTTT. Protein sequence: CASSPRAGFLANEKLFF.

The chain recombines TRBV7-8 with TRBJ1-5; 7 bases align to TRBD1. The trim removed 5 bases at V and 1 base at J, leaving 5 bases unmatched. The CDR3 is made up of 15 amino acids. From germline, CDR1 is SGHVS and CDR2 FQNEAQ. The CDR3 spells CASSRRQGSNQPQHF. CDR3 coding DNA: TGTGCCAGCAGCAGACGACAGGGAAGCAATCAGCCCCAGCATTTT.

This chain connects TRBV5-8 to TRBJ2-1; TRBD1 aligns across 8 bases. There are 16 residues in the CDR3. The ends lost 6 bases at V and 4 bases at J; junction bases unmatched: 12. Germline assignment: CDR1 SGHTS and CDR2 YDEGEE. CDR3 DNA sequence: TGTGCCAGCACCCCGACGGGGACAGGCCCATACAATGAGCAGTTCTTC. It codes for CASTPTGTGPYNEQFF.

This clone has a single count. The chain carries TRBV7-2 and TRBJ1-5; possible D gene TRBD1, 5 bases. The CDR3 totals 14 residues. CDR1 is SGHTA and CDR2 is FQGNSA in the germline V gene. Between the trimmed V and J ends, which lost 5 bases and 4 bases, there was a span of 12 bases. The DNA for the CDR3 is TGTGCCAGCAGCCCACAGGTCCGGAATCAGCCCCAGCATTTT. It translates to CASSPQVRNQPQHF. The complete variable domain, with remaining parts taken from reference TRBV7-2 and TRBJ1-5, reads GAGVSQSPSNKVTEKGKDVELRCDPISGHTALYWYRQSLGQGLEFLIYFQGNSAPDKSGLPSDRFSAERTGGSVSTLTIQRTQQEDSAVYLCASSPQVRNQPQHFGDGTRLSIL.

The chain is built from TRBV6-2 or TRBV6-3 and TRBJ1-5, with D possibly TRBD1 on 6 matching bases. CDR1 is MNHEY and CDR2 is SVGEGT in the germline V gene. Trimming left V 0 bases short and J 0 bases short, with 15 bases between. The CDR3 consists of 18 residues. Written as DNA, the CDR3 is TGTGCCAGCAGTTACTCCGCCTCGGACAGCTATAGCAATCAGCCCCAGCATTTT. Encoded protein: CASSYSASDSYSNQPQHF.

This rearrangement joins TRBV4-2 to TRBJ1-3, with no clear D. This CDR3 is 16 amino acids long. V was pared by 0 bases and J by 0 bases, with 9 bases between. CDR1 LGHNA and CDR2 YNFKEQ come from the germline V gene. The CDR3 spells CASSQDRSGSGNTIYF. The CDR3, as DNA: TGTGCCAGCAGCCAAGATAGGAGCGGCTCTGGAAACACCATATATTTT.

The CDR3 bases are TGTGCCAGCAGCTTGGCTATTATATTTACGAAGCAGTACTTC. It specifies CASSLAIIFTKQYF. The J gene is TRBJ2-7, the V gene TRBV5-5; D call uncertain. CDR1 is SGHKS and CDR2 is YYEKEE in the germline V gene (reference sequence). V was trimmed by 0 bases and J by 8 bases, leaving 15 bases between them. CDR3 length equals 14 residues. Using reference TRBV5-5 and TRBJ2-7 for the parts outside the CDR3, the full variable domain is DAGVTQSPTHLIKTRGQQVTLRCSPISGHKSVSWYQQVLGQGPQFIFQYYEKEERGRGNFPDRFSARQFPNYSSELNVNALLLGDSALYLCASSLAIIFTKQYFGPGTRLTVT.

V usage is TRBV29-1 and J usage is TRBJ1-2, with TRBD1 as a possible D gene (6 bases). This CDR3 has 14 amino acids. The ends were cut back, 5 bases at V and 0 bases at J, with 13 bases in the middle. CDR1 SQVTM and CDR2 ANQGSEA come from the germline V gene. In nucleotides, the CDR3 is TGCAGCGTTATTAGGCAGGGGTCTAACTATGGCTACACCTTC. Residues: CSVIRQGSNYGYTF. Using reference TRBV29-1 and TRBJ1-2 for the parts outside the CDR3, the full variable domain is SAVISQKPSRDICQRGTSLTIQCQVDSQVTMMFWYRQQPGQSLTLIATANQGSEATYESGFVIDKFPISRPNLTFSTLTVSNMSPEDSSIYLCSVIRQGSNYGYTFGSGTRLTVV.